A single TCR beta chain is shown here with its context. Trimming took 5 bases from V and 0 from J, leaving 11 bases between them. There are 14 residues in the CDR3. RNA in amounts of roughly 0.5 to 1 ug was reverse transcribed with random hexamers. With immunoSEQ multiplex PCR, TCR beta CDR3 was amplified across 54 Vbeta and 13 Jbeta. TCRdb analysed the immunoSEQ multiplex PCR reads with MiXCR anew, one entry per CDR3 protein. The sample lists some 130,000 distinct CDR3 sequences; about 95% were seen once. These data belong to a study of CD8 T cells in Susac syndrome. Study background: When blood was drawn, patients with Susac syndrome were on intravenous immunoglobulin alone, on corticosteroids, or therapy-naive.

CD8+ and CD4+ T cells were negatively isolated; TEMRA cells were FACS-enriched. The clonotype was recovered from a human donor with Susac syndrome. Sequencing was done on a sample of CD8+ T cells from PBMCs. The V gene is TRBV12-3 or TRBV12-4, the J gene TRBJ2-7; D may be TRBD1 (5 bases). The CDR3 region has the DNA TGTGCCAGCAGTGTTCAGGGCAGCTCCTACGAGCAGTACTTC. Translation: CASSVQGSSYEQYF.